This T cell receptor beta chain was recorded in a study of shared clonotypes between healthy human individuals. Study at large: Three plates each covered CD4 naive and memory; CD8 naive two, CD8 memory one.

The study, taken as a whole, reports: Generally, estimated richness proved larger in naive subsets than it did in memory subsets.

Losses at the gene ends were 4 bases for V and 4 bases for J; bases not matched to a gene: 4. The CDR3 is 14 residues long. Germline CDR1 is SGHVT and CDR2 is SQSDAQ. Generated by immunoSEQ multiplex PCR, the TCRdb table keeps only in-frame clones and is missing some. This table holds 150,000 to 200,000 clones, approximately 92% found once. As regards this clone: Its antigen is unidentified.

The clonotype comes from a woman aged 25 to 39 in good health. J is TRBJ2-7 and V is TRBV7-4; 10 nucleotides agree with TRBD1. The sample comprised naive CD4+ T cells sorted from blood. Described subset: CD45RA+ positively selected. CDR3 loop: CASSSGTGVYEQYF. In nucleotides, the CDR3 is TGTGCCAGCAGCTCTGGGACAGGGGTGTACGAGCAGTACTTC.